This passage covers 19 T cell receptor beta chains from one sample sequenced in a study of blood T cell repertoires in COVID-19. Sequencing was performed with immunoSEQ multiplex PCR; in TCRdb, only in-frame clones are kept and a portion is missing. The top ten hold about 0.84% of the sample, which has 120,000 or so clones, approximately 70% seen once. Source material: peripheral blood. These receptors were taken from a human donor with acute or convalescent COVID-19. The donor label of this sample is uncertain.

V usage is TRBV6-5 and J usage is TRBJ1-6; possibly TRBD1 for D (6 bases). Per the germline V gene, CDR1 is MNHEY and CDR2 is SVGAGI. V was trimmed by 9 bases and J by 8 bases, leaving 17 bases between them. This CDR3 comprises 14 residues. CDR3 sequence reads: CASRTEPTYSPLHF. CDR3 nucleotides: TGTGCCAGTAGGACAGAGCCGACTTATTCACCCCTCCACTTT.

The rearrangement joins TRBV7-8 to TRBJ2-7; D possibly corresponds to TRBD1 (6 bases). CDR3 size: 13 residues. Germline CDR1 SGHVS, CDR2 FQNEAQ. Deletions cut 6 bases from V and 3 bases from J, with 12 bases between. The CDR3 here is CASSFGTLYEQYV. CDR3 DNA sequence: TGTGCCAGCAGTTTCGGGACACTCTACGAGCAGTACGTC.

The V gene is TRBV2, the J gene TRBJ2-7; 12 nucleotides align to TRBD1. CDR3 length equals 16 residues. The germline gives CDR1 SNHLY, CDR2 FYNNEI. J lost 7 bases, V lost 7 bases, and 14 bases had no gene match. DNA of the CDR3: TGTGCCAGCACCCCGAGGTGGGGGACAGGGGGCGCGGAGCAGTACGTC. Amino acids: CASTPRWGTGGAEQYV.

The gene calls are TRBV5-6 and TRBJ1-6; D gene unclear. Between the trimmed V and J ends, which lost 5 bases and 8 bases, there was a span of 11 bases. Per germline, CDR1 SGHDT and CDR2 YYEEEE. CDR3 length: 13 amino acids. The CDR3 protein is CASSLSSYSPLHF. The CDR3 region has the DNA TGTGCCAGCAGTTTAAGCTCTTATTCACCCCTCCACTTT.

The rearrangement uses TRBV28 and TRBJ1-2; TRBD1 might be the D (6 bases). The CDR3 is made up of 14 amino acids. Trimming cost V 6 bases and J 8 bases, with 19 bases left between them. CDR1 and CDR2 from the germline V gene are MDHEN and SYDVKM. CDR3 region: CASRGALGAAGYTF. For the CDR3, the DNA is TGTGCCAGCAGAGGCGCCTTGGGGGCGGCGGGCTACACCTTC.

The chain combines TRBV7-9 with TRBJ2-7; 8 bases map to TRBD1. Germline trimming cut 4 bases from V and 2 bases from J; bases unmatched to any gene: 4. Per the germline V gene, CDR1 is SEHNR and CDR2 is FQNEAQ (reference sequence). The length of the CDR3 is 14 residues. Here the CDR3 reads CASSYGQGPYEQYV. Written as DNA, the CDR3 is TGTGCCAGCAGCTACGGACAGGGTCCCTACGAGCAGTACGTC.

The chain links TRBV12-3 or TRBV12-4 to TRBJ1-1; D not certain. This CDR3 has 13 amino acids. V was trimmed by 5 bases and J by 5 bases, leaving 12 bases between them. The CDR3 nucleotides read TGTGCCAGCAGTCCACTAGTGGGAACTGAAGCTTTCTTT. Its translation is CASSPLVGTEAFF.

The chain has TRBV25-1 and TRBJ1-1, with D uncertain. V was pared by 4 bases and J by 1 base, with 13 bases between. Germline loops: CDR1 MGHDK, CDR2 SYGVNS. This CDR3 region has 15 residues. The CDR3: CASSGIGSGNTEAFF. The CDR3 coding sequence is TGTGCCAGCAGTGGAATTGGTTCGGGGAACACTGAAGCTTTCTTT.

V usage is TRBV18 and J usage is TRBJ1-1; a weak D match, TRBD1 (5 bases). Per germline, CDR1 KGHSH and CDR2 LQKENI. The CDR3 length is 16 residues. V was trimmed by 0 bases and J by 0 bases, leaving 11 bases between them. The DNA for the CDR3 is TGTGCCAGCTCACCACCGGGAGGCAGGGTGAACACTGAAGCTTTCTTT. This sequence encodes CASSPPGGRVNTEAFF.

V is TRBV28 and J is TRBJ2-2; D is unclear. The germline gives CDR1 MDHEN, CDR2 SYDVKM. The ends were cut back, 4 bases at V and 4 bases at J, with 13 bases in the middle. This CDR3 is 15 amino acids long. CDR3 bases: TGTGCCAGCAGTTCCCAAACTCGTCTCACCGGGGAGCTGTTTTTT. This codes for CASSSQTRLTGELFF.

The chain links TRBV11-2 to TRBJ2-5; 7 positions match TRBD2. The CDR3 loop spans 16 amino acids. CDR1 and CDR2 (germline): SGHAT, FQNNGV. Unmatched junction bases numbered 14, after V lost 5 bases and J lost 5 bases. Here the CDR3 reads CASSLPPGAGKETQYF. In DNA form, the CDR3 reads TGTGCCAGCAGCCTCCCTCCGGGAGCGGGGAAGGAGACCCAGTACTTC.

On this clone itself: Other DNA sequences of this sample code for an identical CDR3. The V call is TRBV5-1, the J call TRBJ1-2; the match to TRBD1 covers 8 bases. V shed 2 bases, J shed 8 bases, and the junction held 5 bases outside the gene matches. Germline V gives CDR1 SGHRS, CDR2 YFSETQ. The length of the CDR3 is 13 residues. CDR3 amino acids: CASSFQGAEGYTF. The CDR3 DNA reads as TGCGCCAGCAGCTTCCAGGGGGCTGAAGGCTACACCTTC.

The CDR3 here is CAIHEGVGIGQPQHF. DNA of the CDR3: TGTGCCATCCATGAGGGTGTCGGGATCGGGCAGCCCCAGCATTTT. This chain joins TRBV6-5 and TRBJ1-5; D not certain. V was shortened by 10 bases and J by 7 bases, with 23 bases between the two germline ends. Per germline, CDR1 MNHEY and CDR2 SVGAGI. This CDR3 contains 15 residues.

The rearrangement joins TRBV7-2 to TRBJ2-3; tentative D call: TRBD1 (6 bases). Trimming took 2 bases from V and 0 from J, leaving 12 bases between them. Germline CDR1 SGHTA, CDR2 FQGNSA. This CDR3 contains 16 residues. The CDR3 DNA is TGTGCCAGCAGCTTATATTTGACAGGTAGCACAGATACGCAGTATTTT. This gives the protein CASSLYLTGSTDTQYF.

This chain uses TRBV20-1 with TRBJ2-7; no reliable D call. In germline, CDR1 is DFQATT, CDR2 SNEGSKA (reference sequence). The length of the CDR3 is 11 residues. Between the trimmed V and J ends, which lost 3 bases and 4 bases, there was a span of 7 bases. The CDR3 protein is CSASESYEQYF. The CDR3 region has the DNA TGCAGTGCTAGCGAGTCTTACGAGCAGTACTTC.

The chain uses TRBV6-1 and TRBJ1-6, with 7 bases matching TRBD1. Germline V CDR1 and CDR2: MNHNS, SASEGT. The CDR3 sequence is 15 residues long. The trim removed 2 bases at V and 10 bases at J, leaving 8 bases unmatched. The CDR3 protein is CASSEFVEGASPLHF. The DNA for the CDR3 is TGTGCCAGCAGTGAATTTGTGGAGGGGGCGTCACCCCTCCACTTT.

The rearrangement uses TRBV7-9 and TRBJ1-1, with 9 bases lining up with TRBD1. Trimming cost V 4 bases and J 1 base; bases outside gene matches: 4. The CDR3 length is 15 residues. The germline gives CDR1 SEHNR, CDR2 FQNEAQ (reference sequence). CDR3 coding DNA: TGTGCCAGCAGCTCGGGGACAGGGAGGAACACTGAAGCTTTCTTT. It translates to CASSSGTGRNTEAFF.

DNA for the CDR3: TGTGCCAGCAGCTTACAGGGGGTCAGTTCACCCCTCCACTTT. This gives the protein CASSLQGVSSPLHF. The V gene is TRBV5-6, the J gene TRBJ1-6, with TRBD1 matching 8 bases. V shed 2 bases and J 9 bases; nucleotides not matched to a gene: 4. The CDR3 extends over 14 amino acids. Germline CDR1 is SGHDT and CDR2 is YYEEEE.

The CDR3: CASSPPDRDTGELFF. CDR3 DNA: TGCGCCAGCAGCCCCCCTGACAGGGATACCGGGGAGCTGTTTTTT. The V gene is TRBV4-1, the J gene TRBJ2-2; 7 bases map to TRBD1. The CDR3 loop spans 15 amino acids. Unmatched junction bases numbered 7, after V lost 4 bases and J lost 5 bases. Germline CDR1 is MGHRA and CDR2 is YSYEKL.